This T cell receptor beta chain comes out of a study of CD8+CD57+ T cells in acquired aplastic anemia. Background on the study: The study obtained an average of roughly 2.9 ug of DNA from sorted CD4+ and CD8+ cells.

With regard to this clonotype: One junction end does not reproduce the germline sequence, and a read error may be involved.

The TCR beta profiling, which covered VDJ combination and CDR3 sequence, was carried out using genomic DNA as the template. One entry per CDR3 protein, called by TCRdb with MiXCR from the reads. This sample yields roughly 250,000 distinct CDR3 sequences, of which about 80% are seen a single time; approximately 40% belongs to the top ten. The germline V gene has CDR1 SEHNR and CDR2 FQNEAQ (reference sequence). The CDR3 totals 17 residues. By flow cytometry, patients selected for sequencing had shown an expansion of CD8+CD57+ cells. Every patient was diagnosed with severe acquired aplastic anemia. This TCR was sampled from a human donor with aplastic anemia. Sequenced material: sorted CD4+, CD8+, or CD8+CD57+ T cells (not recorded which) from PBMCs. The chain carries TRBV7-9 and TRBJ2-6; D gene unclear. The CDR3 loop is CASTLARVPPGANVLTF. The DNA of the CDR3 is TGTGCCAGCACCCTGGCTAGGGTCCCCCCTGGCGCCAACGTCCTGACTTTC.